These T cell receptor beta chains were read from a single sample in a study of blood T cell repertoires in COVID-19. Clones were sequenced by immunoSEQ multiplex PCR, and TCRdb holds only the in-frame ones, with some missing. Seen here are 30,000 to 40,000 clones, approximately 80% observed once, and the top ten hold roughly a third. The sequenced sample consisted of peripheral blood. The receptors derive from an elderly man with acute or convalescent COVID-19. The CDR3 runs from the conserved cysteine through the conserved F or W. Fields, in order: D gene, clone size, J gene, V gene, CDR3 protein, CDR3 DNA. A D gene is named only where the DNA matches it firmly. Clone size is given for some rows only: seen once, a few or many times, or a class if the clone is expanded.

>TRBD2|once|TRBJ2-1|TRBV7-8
CASSLGLAGAEQFF
TGTGCCAGCAGCTTAGGTCTAGCGGGGGCTGAGCAGTTCTTC
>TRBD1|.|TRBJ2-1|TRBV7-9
CASSFGQGSNEQFF
TGTGCCAGCAGCTTTGGACAGGGTTCGAATGAGCAGTTCTTC
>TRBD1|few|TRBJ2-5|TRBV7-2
CASSLAHRGRETQYF
TGTGCCAGCAGCTTAGCCCACAGGGGGCGGGAGACCCAGTACTTC
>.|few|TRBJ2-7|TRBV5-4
CASSPARDIKAYEQYF
TGTGCCAGCAGCCCCGCCCGTGACATTAAGGCCTACGAGCAGTACTTC
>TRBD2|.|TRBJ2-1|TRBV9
CASSTPGGLASNEQFF
TGTGCCAGCAGCACCCCCGGGGGACTAGCGTCCAATGAGCAGTTCTTC
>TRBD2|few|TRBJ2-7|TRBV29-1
CSARETAYEQYF
TGCAGCGCGCGGGAGACCGCCTACGAGCAGTACTTC
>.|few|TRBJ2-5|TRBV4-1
CASSKETGVGAQQETQYF
TGCGCCAGCAGCAAGGAGACGGGGGTCGGGGCCCAGCAAGAGACCCAGTACTTC
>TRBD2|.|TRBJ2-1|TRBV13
CASSLAASGGNEQFF
TGTGCCAGCAGCTTAGCAGCTAGCGGGGGCAATGAGCAGTTCTTC
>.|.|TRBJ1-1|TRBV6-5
CASSRTGAEAFF
TGTGCCAGCAGTAGGACCGGGGCTGAAGCTTTCTTT
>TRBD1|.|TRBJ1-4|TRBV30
CAWSVLKQGAGKLFF
TGTGCCTGGAGTGTACTAAAACAGGGGGCGGGAAAACTGTTTTTT
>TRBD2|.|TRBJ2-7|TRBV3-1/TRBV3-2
CASSRRLAGGNEQYF
TGTGCCAGCAGCCGTCGACTAGCGGGAGGGAACGAGCAGTACTTC
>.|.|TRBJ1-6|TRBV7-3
CASSSTGGMGSPLHF
TGTGCCAGCAGCTCGACGGGGGGCATGGGGTCACCCCTCCACTTT
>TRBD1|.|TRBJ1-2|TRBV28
CASSPSIGTGKSLGYTF
TGTGCCAGCAGTCCCTCGATTGGGACAGGGAAGTCTCTTGGCTACACCTTC
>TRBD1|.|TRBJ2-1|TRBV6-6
CASSPGQGAFDEQFF
TGTGCCAGCAGTCCCGGGCAGGGGGCTTTCGATGAGCAGTTCTTC
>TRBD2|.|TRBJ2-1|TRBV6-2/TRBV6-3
CASSETSGRIDEQFF
TGTGCCAGCAGCGAGACTAGCGGGAGAATCGATGAGCAGTTCTTC